The clone carrying this T cell receptor (beta chain) was detected ten times or more. Its matching antigen is unknown. This specimen comes from a study of blood T cells in healthy people across ages. Overall study findings and caveats: Long-lived donors carried more naive CD4+ cells and greater diversity than aged donors.

A second PCR of roughly 7 to 11 cycles used a sample-barcoded 5' primer and a J-beta primer mix. A single record per CDR3 protein comes from TCRdb applying MiXCR to the 5' RACE reads. The sample has more than 800,000 distinct CDR3 sequences, around 30% seen once. V gave up 5 bases and J gave up 3 bases, with 17 bases separating them. CDR3 size: 15 residues. Germline V gene data show CDR1 as SGHTA and CDR2 as FQGNSA. The origin of this receptor is a woman older than 75 in good health. The sample was blood. This sequence joins TRBV7-2 and TRBJ2-7; tentative D call: TRBD1 (6 bases). CDR3 nucleotide sequence: TGTGCCAGCAGCCCCCTCGTGGGGACACTCTACGAGCAGTACTTC. This sequence encodes CASSPLVGTLYEQYF.